What follows is one T cell receptor (beta chain) and its context. Its antigen is still unknown. The data were obtained in a study of Ad26.COV2.S vaccination and SARS-CoV-2 variants. Findings of the study overall: Vaccine recipients had higher spike-specific TCR breadth than placebo recipients.

Here immunoSEQ multiplex PCR was the method, and the copy in TCRdb shows in-frame clones only, minus some. This sample has roughly 700,000 clones, with roughly 90% found just once. Treatment defined: 15 to 20 received Ad26.COV2.S at low or high dose, single or two shots; 5 received placebo; per-sample allocation not given. After the first vaccine or placebo injection, samples were drawn on day 63. The specimen comprised peripheral blood, sampled in a trial of Ad26.COV2.S vaccine versus placebo. The TCR was taken from a person between 18 and 65 years old who received the Ad26.COV2.S COVID-19 vaccine or a placebo.

The CDR3 is CAWSQRQWTFDGYTF. In nucleotides, the CDR3 is TGTGCCTGGAGTCAAAGACAGTGGACGTTTGACGGCTACACCTTC. The genes are TRBV30 and TRBJ1-2; the D gene is possibly TRBD1 (5 bases). V was pared by 2 bases and J by 8 bases, with 21 bases between. Germline V gene data show CDR1 as GTSNPN and CDR2 as SVGIG (reference sequence). This CDR3 is built from 15 residues.